The rows below give T cell receptor beta chains drawn from one sample of a study of response to subunit inactivated influenza vaccine. Via MiXCR, TCRdb re-called the RT-PCR reads, giving one row per CDR3 protein. The sample lists about 520,000 distinct CDR3 sequences; less than 7.5% were seen once. The sequences come from PBMCs from blood, collected roughly 24 months after vaccination. All receptors come from a man aged 50 to 69 who received an inactivated influenza vaccine. Both conserved end residues are part of each CDR3. The D gene is left open where the match is weak. Clone size is stated in some rows and not others, as once, few, many or a class when expanded.

d_call,clone_size,v_call,j_call,cdr3_nt,cdr3_aa
TRBD1,few,TRBV29-1,TRBJ1-4,TGCAGCGCGACAGGGGGAGCGGCTAATGAAAAACTGTTTTTT,CSATGGAANEKLFF
TRBD2,many,TRBV9,TRBJ2-3,TGTGCCAGCAGCAACGGACTAGCGGAAGCCTACCGCACAGATACGCAGTATTTT,CASSNGLAEAYRTDTQYF
-,many,TRBV12-3/TRBV12-4,TRBJ1-5,TGTGCCAGCAGTTTAGCGACGAGGGGCGGGGGGCCCCAGCATTTT,CASSLATRGGGPQHF
-,many,TRBV5-1,TRBJ2-3,TGCGCCAGCAGCTGGGTTGGCAGTCGCACAGATACGCAGTATTTT,CASSWVGSRTDTQYF
TRBD1,few,TRBV12-5,TRBJ1-4,TGTGCTAGTGGTCCGCCTTTCACCCCGACAGGGCCTAATGAAAAACTGTTTTTT,CASGPPFTPTGPNEKLFF
TRBD1,many,TRBV29-1,TRBJ2-7,TGCAGCGTTGTGTACAGGGGCTACGAGCAGTACTTC,CSVVYRGYEQYF
-,few,TRBV21-1,TRBJ2-1,TGTGCCAGCAGCAACGGATCGTTCGTAGCGGGAGTGGACCCTTACTACAATGAGCAGTTCTTC,CASSNGSFVAGVDPYYNEQFF
TRBD1,-,TRBV5-1,TRBJ2-3,TGCGCCAGCAGCTCGACAGGGACCAGCACAGATACGCAGTGTTTT,CASSSTGTSTDTQCF
TRBD1,few,TRBV24-1,TRBJ2-2,TGTGCCACCAGTGATCAAAGGACAGGAGACAACACCGGGGAGCTGTTTTTT,CATSDQRTGDNTGELFF
TRBD1,-,TRBV29-1,TRBJ2-7,TGCAGCGTGGGTAGGACAGGGGACGAGCAGTACTTC,CSVGRTGDEQYF
-,-,TRBV7-9,TRBJ1-2,TGTGCCAGCAGCTTAGAGAGCATCCCGTTTGGCTACACCTTC,CASSLESIPFGYTF
TRBD2,few,TRBV20-1,TRBJ2-7,TGCAGTGCTAGTACCGGGACTAGCACAATCGGGCAGTACTTC,CSASTGTSTIGQYF
-,many,TRBV20-1,TRBJ1-5,TGCAGTGCTAGAGGAGTCTCACCAAATCAGCCCCAGCATTTT,CSARGVSPNQPQHF
-,few,TRBV2,TRBJ1-4,TGTGCCAGCAGTGGGGGCAGGGCGCATAATGAAAAACTGTTTTTT,CASSGGRAHNEKLFF
TRBD2,few,TRBV28,TRBJ2-1,TGTGCCAGCAGGAACGCGGGGGGGGTCTACAATGAGCAGTTCTTC,CASRNAGGVYNEQFF
-,many,TRBV3-1,TRBJ1-1,TGTGCCAGCAGCCGATCTGGAACTGAAGCTTTCTTT,CASSRSGTEAFF
-,few,TRBV5-1,TRBJ2-3,TGCGCCAGCAGCCTAAAGGCAGATACGCAGTATTTT,CASSLKADTQYF
TRBD2,few,TRBV7-2,TRBJ2-7,TGTGCCAGCAGCCCTGGGACTATCGACTTCGAGCAGTACTTC,CASSPGTIDFEQYF
-,many,TRBV6-2/TRBV6-3,TRBJ2-5,TGTGCCAGCAGTTACGCGAGGGGCCTGGGCCAAGAGACCCAGTACTTC,CASSYARGLGQETQYF
TRBD2,many,TRBV7-2,TRBJ2-7,TGTGCCAGCAGCCCAACTAGCGGGAGCTACGAGCAGTACTTC,CASSPTSGSYEQYF
-,many,TRBV24-1,TRBJ2-1,TGTGCCACCAGTGGGGCAGGTGGGAATGAGCAGTTCTTC,CATSGAGGNEQFF
TRBD1,few,TRBV20-1,TRBJ2-5,TGCAGTGCTTCCGACAGGGGAGGAGAGACCCAGTACTTC,CSASDRGGETQYF
-,-,TRBV6-1,TRBJ2-3,TGTGCCACCACCAGCCCGGGCCACACAGATACGCAGTATTTT,CATTSPGHTDTQYF
-,-,TRBV28,TRBJ1-1,TGTGCCAGCGGTCCGGGGAGAGTAGCTTTCTTT,CASGPGRVAFF
-,few,TRBV20-1,TRBJ2-5,TGCAGTGCCAGTGGTGTGACCCAGTACTTC,CSASGVTQYF
-,-,TRBV20-1,TRBJ2-3,TGCAGTGCCACAGTCACCGTTATAATTGCACGCACAGATACGCAGTATTTT,CSATVTVIIARTDTQYF
-,-,TRBV19,TRBJ1-3,TGTGCCAGTAGTATATCTTCCGGATCTGGAAACACCATATATTTT,CASSISSGSGNTIYF
TRBD1,few,TRBV7-6,TRBJ1-5,TGTGCCAGCAGCTTAGCCGGGACAGGGCGACTCAATCAGCCCCAGCATTTT,CASSLAGTGRLNQPQHF
-,-,TRBV24-1,TRBJ2-3,TGTGCCACCAGTGATGGGAGCGAACGCTTCACAGATACGCAGTATTTT,CATSDGSERFTDTQYF
-,many,TRBV27,TRBJ2-1,TGTGCCAGCAAGGGGACGAGCTCCTACAATGAGCAGTTCTTC,CASKGTSSYNEQFF
-,-,TRBV6-5,TRBJ2-6,TGTGCCAGCAGTTATTATGACTCTGGGGCCAACGTCCTGACTTTC,CASSYYDSGANVLTF
TRBD1,-,TRBV12-3/TRBV12-4,TRBJ1-5,TGTGCCAGCAGAAGGGGGGACAGGGGGAATCAGCCCCAGCATTTT,CASRRGDRGNQPQHF
-,-,TRBV10-3,TRBJ2-2,TGTGCCATCAGGGATGAGGGACAAAACACCGGGGAGCTGTTTTTT,CAIRDEGQNTGELFF
-,few,TRBV4-2,TRBJ2-7,TGTGCCAGCAGCCAAGGGAGATACTACGAGCAGTACTTC,CASSQGRYYEQYF
-,few,TRBV6-1,TRBJ2-1,TGTGCCAGCACCCCCGGGACCTCCTACGATGAGCAGTTCTTC,CASTPGTSYDEQFF
TRBD2,few,TRBV10-3,TRBJ2-5,TGTGCCATCCGCGGGACTAGCGGATTGACCCAGTACTTC,CAIRGTSGLTQYF
TRBD2,-,TRBV4-3,TRBJ2-3,TGCGCCAGCAGCCAAGACGGAGTAGCGGGAGCCGATACGCAGTATTTT,CASSQDGVAGADTQYF
-,-,TRBV21-1,TRBJ1-6,TGTGCCAGCAGCAAAAGCCACGGACCATATAATTCACCCCTCCACTTT,CASSKSHGPYNSPLHF
TRBD1,-,TRBV20-1,TRBJ1-2,TGCAGTGCCCGGGACAGGTCCCCATATAACTATGGCTACACCTTC,CSARDRSPYNYGYTF
-,few,TRBV28,TRBJ2-2,TGTGCCAGCAGTTTGAGACAGACCACCGGGGAGCTGTTTTTT,CASSLRQTTGELFF
-,few,TRBV28,TRBJ1-5,TGTGCCAGCAGTCCCCCCACCCGGATCAATCAGCCCCAGCATTTT,CASSPPTRINQPQHF
TRBD2,few,TRBV13,TRBJ2-2,TGTGCCAGCAGCTTAGGCCCTGCGGGAGGGCCCGGCGGGGAGCTGTTTTTT,CASSLGPAGGPGGELFF
TRBD1,-,TRBV20-1,TRBJ2-1,TGCAGTGCTAGTCCAGGGACAGCCAACAATGAGCAGTTCTTC,CSASPGTANNEQFF
-,few,TRBV7-2,TRBJ2-1,TGTGCCAGCAGCTTACTAGCAATCAATGAGCAGTTCTTC,CASSLLAINEQFF
-,many,TRBV27,TRBJ2-3,TGTGCCAGCAGTTTAGGAGGGGGGGGCACAGATACGCAGTATTTT,CASSLGGGGTDTQYF
-,-,TRBV29-1,TRBJ2-5,TGCAGCGGACAGGCCTTCGGGGAGACCCAGTACTTC,CSGQAFGETQYF
-,-,TRBV6-5,TRBJ1-5,TGTGCCAGCAGTTATTCCAGCGATCAGCCCCAGCATTTT,CASSYSSDQPQHF
-,few,TRBV20-1,TRBJ1-6,TGCAGTGCTAGGTACCAAACAGGCTATTCACCCCTCCACTTT,CSARYQTGYSPLHF
TRBD1,many,TRBV29-1,TRBJ2-3,TGCAGCGTTGAAGATCTTTGGACAGGGGGCGCAACAGATACGCAGTATTTT,CSVEDLWTGGATDTQYF
-,many,TRBV12-3/TRBV12-4,TRBJ1-5,TGTGCCAGCAGTTTAGCCAGGGGTGGTCAGCCCCAGCATTTT,CASSLARGGQPQHF
TRBD2,-,TRBV18,TRBJ2-7,TGTGCCAGCGAAGCGGGAGAGGCCTACGAGCAGTACTTC,CASEAGEAYEQYF
-,-,TRBV3-1,TRBJ2-7,TGTGCCAGCAGCCAAGGTACGCAGCCGAACGAGCAGTACTTC,CASSQGTQPNEQYF
-,-,TRBV28,TRBJ2-4,TGTGCCAGCAGTGGAGGAACAGTTCGGGGTGCCAAAAACATTCAGTACTTC,CASSGGTVRGAKNIQYF
TRBD2,many,TRBV2,TRBJ2-1,TGTGCCAGCAGGGAAACTAGCGGGAGTTTTAATGAGCAGTTCTTC,CASRETSGSFNEQFF
-,many,TRBV18,TRBJ1-1,TGTGCCAGCTCACCACAGGGTCCAGGGAACGCTGAAGCTTTCTTT,CASSPQGPGNAEAFF
-,-,TRBV27,TRBJ2-7,TGTGCCAGCAGGGATCGGGTCTCCTACGAGCAGTACTTC,CASRDRVSYEQYF
TRBD2,many,TRBV5-1,TRBJ2-1,TGCGCCAGCAAGATGGCGGGAGGAACCTCCTACAATGAGCAGTTCTTC,CASKMAGGTSYNEQFF